Reported below is one T cell receptor (beta chain). The data were obtained in a study of blood T cell repertoires in COVID-19. Here immunoSEQ multiplex PCR was the method, and the copy in TCRdb shows in-frame clones only, minus some. The sample includes 150,000 or so clones, 85% of them seen just once. After removal of 5 bases from V and 7 bases from J, the junction contained 9 bases not matched to a gene. Germline V gene lookup returns CDR1 SGHNT and CDR2 YENEEA. This CDR3 is built from 17 residues. The rearrangement joins TRBV11-3 to TRBJ2-1; 15 positions match TRBD2. Sequenced: peripheral blood. The receptor's source is a human donor with acute or convalescent COVID-19. The donor label of this sample is uncertain. The CDR3 spells CASSPRKGTSGGNEQFF. CDR3 DNA sequence: TGTGCCAGCAGCCCCCGGAAGGGGACTAGCGGGGGGAATGAGCAGTTCTTC.